Listed below are T cell receptor beta chains from one sample, sequenced in a study of identifying expanded T cells in peripheral blood. Sequencing was performed with immunoSEQ multiplex PCR; in TCRdb, only in-frame clones are kept and a portion is missing. The data hold about 85,000 clones, with more than 75% observed a single time. What was sequenced was blood. These receptors all come from a person aged 18-69 years in good health. CDR3s include the opening cysteine and the closing phenylalanine or tryptophan. D genes are given only for firm matches.

D gene: TRBD1; V gene: TRBV29-1; CDR3 protein: CSVVPGQGNGYTF
D gene: TRBD1; V gene: TRBV5-1; CDR3 protein: CASRGQGATGELFF
D gene: .; V gene: TRBV4-3; CDR3 protein: CASSQDPGRPDQETQYF
D gene: TRBD2; V gene: TRBV5-4; CDR3 protein: CASSNLAGGSTDTQYF
D gene: TRBD1; V gene: TRBV10-2; CDR3 protein: CASRDRGRSTGELFF
D gene: .; V gene: TRBV15; CDR3 protein: CATSRTAGFNEQYF
D gene: .; V gene: TRBV4-1; CDR3 protein: CASSQGVKGEIQPQHF
D gene: .; V gene: TRBV18; CDR3 protein: CASSPAGPTGGYNSPLHF
D gene: .; V gene: TRBV6-5; CDR3 protein: CASRYSNSAYNSPLHF
D gene: TRBD2; V gene: TRBV5-6; CDR3 protein: CASSLTSGGRTYEQYF
D gene: .; V gene: TRBV7-2; CDR3 protein: CASSLRGLRNSPLHF
D gene: .; V gene: TRBV5-1; CDR3 protein: CASSLDSVVSGNTIYF
D gene: TRBD2; V gene: TRBV11-3; CDR3 protein: CASSARTSGVGEQFF
D gene: .; V gene: TRBV5-5; CDR3 protein: CASSLSTNEQFF
D gene: .; V gene: TRBV2; CDR3 protein: CAGGQGVTGELFF
D gene: .; V gene: TRBV5-8; CDR3 protein: CASSLGHYQETQYF
D gene: .; V gene: TRBV19; CDR3 protein: CASSRTANSYEQYF
D gene: .; V gene: TRBV19; CDR3 protein: CASSIVGGNSGNTIYF